The rows below give T cell receptor beta chains drawn from one sample of a study of CXCR3-negative and CXCR3-positive naive CD8 T cells. Following a re-call of the 5' RACE reads, TCRdb has one entry per CDR3 protein and lacks DNA. Its table records about 46,000 distinct CDR3 sequences. What was sequenced was naive CXCR3- CD8+ T cells from blood. Every receptor here comes from a human donor in good health. Some clones in this sample may be carry-over from other donors' samples. Both conserved end residues are part of each CDR3. Fields, in order: clone size, J gene, V gene, CDR3 protein. Clone size is shown for a subset of rows, as once, few, many or a class of expanded clone.

NA,TRBJ2-7,TRBV6-6,CASSPHTGRPYEQYF
NA,TRBJ1-2,TRBV21-1,CASSSAGVNYGYTF
NA,TRBJ2-7,TRBV28,CASSFGSSSYEQYF
NA,TRBJ2-3,TRBV20-1,CSARSTSGLADTQYF
NA,TRBJ2-7,TRBV6-5,CASSYRDSRSTYEQYF
NA,TRBJ2-1,TRBV12-3/TRBV12-4,CASSLGYNEQFF
NA,TRBJ2-1,TRBV19,CASSIEGSYNEQFF
NA,TRBJ2-7,TRBV29-1,CSVEDRPYEQYF
NA,TRBJ2-1,TRBV6-5,CASSYSQLAGSDSNEQFF
NA,TRBJ2-7,TRBV27,CASSLSFPRFSYEQYF
NA,TRBJ2-6,TRBV15,CATSTPEGANVLTF
NA,TRBJ2-7,TRBV6-5,CASSPNITPSCEQYF
NA,TRBJ2-7,TRBV7-3,CASSLTGGEGYEQYF
NA,TRBJ2-7,TRBV7-2,CASSLGHRAFDYEQYF
NA,TRBJ1-4,TRBV12-3/TRBV12-4,CASSFGGTPIGQIATNEKLFF
NA,TRBJ2-2,TRBV29-1,CSVEGLEDQNTGELFF
NA,TRBJ2-5,TRBV28,CASSPGLRGETQYF
NA,TRBJ2-7,TRBV28,CASSPLPDVSYEQYF
NA,TRBJ2-1,TRBV29-1,CSAPAGGIYNEQFF
NA,TRBJ2-2,TRBV7-9,CASSLEVRVRTGELFF
NA,TRBJ2-2,TRBV29-1,CSAGLAGVGAGELFF
NA,TRBJ1-1,TRBV29-1,CSGEAGAAEAFF
NA,TRBJ1-6,TRBV4-2,CASSQDGAVDNSPLHF
NA,TRBJ1-2,TRBV5-1,CASSLTGVGYTF
NA,TRBJ2-1,TRBV28,CASSIRGNNNEQFF
NA,TRBJ2-7,TRBV5-4,CASSSRYGGPSVDSYEQYF
medium-sized,TRBJ2-1,TRBV28,CASSLTVPAINEQFF
NA,TRBJ2-1,TRBV13,CASSFLQAGTRSFF
NA,TRBJ2-1,TRBV15,CATSRATGAQNEQFF
NA,TRBJ1-6,TRBV28,CASSPTGQGAGSPLHF
NA,TRBJ1-1,TRBV5-1,CASSLKTVAFF
NA,TRBJ1-6,TRBV25-1,CASGVGGERSPLHF
NA,TRBJ2-1,TRBV28,CASRAGTGDYNEQFF
NA,TRBJ2-2,TRBV5-5,CASSSGWGAGTGELFF
NA,TRBJ2-6,TRBV5-1,CASSGDRGPGANVLTF
NA,TRBJ1-6,TRBV6-6,CASSPDPRLYNSPLHF
NA,TRBJ2-2,TRBV6-5,CASSQQPPIRGQAGELFF
NA,TRBJ2-1,TRBV19,CASSLGTGGSYNEQFF
NA,TRBJ2-3,TRBV25-1,CASSVSGGISTDTQYF
NA,TRBJ2-1,TRBV28,CASTIAGGDEQFF
NA,TRBJ1-1,TRBV20-1,CSARAGQGEAGTEAFF
NA,TRBJ1-1,TRBV12-3/TRBV12-4,CASSPTLRTGSNTEAFF
NA,TRBJ2-3,TRBV12-3/TRBV12-4,CASSPTSGDLLDTQYF
NA,TRBJ2-7,TRBV28,CASSFAQGGEQYF
NA,TRBJ2-7,TRBV6-5,CASSYGGPTYEQYF
NA,TRBJ1-1,TRBV9,CASSVGAGNTEAFF
NA,TRBJ2-7,TRBV29-1,CSVVTGGAYEQYF
NA,TRBJ2-1,TRBV7-3,CASSSLSGTGGNEQFF
NA,TRBJ2-1,TRBV20-1,CSADSSGGRNEQFF
NA,TRBJ2-7,TRBV6-5,CASSYRLAGYEQYF
NA,TRBJ2-1,TRBV6-2/TRBV6-3,CASTMGIYNEQFF
NA,TRBJ1-1,TRBV5-1,CASSLEGGSRTEAFF
NA,TRBJ2-3,TRBV6-5,CASSYSGGESGGEGTDTQYF
NA,TRBJ2-7,TRBV27,CASSLAGTGYYEQYF
NA,TRBJ2-7,TRBV5-1,CASSLSSYEQYF
NA,TRBJ2-5,TRBV29-1,CSVEAGQGLTLQETQYF